A single T cell receptor beta chain is shown here with its context. These data originate in a study of technical replicates of blood from a handful of donors. Libraries were prepared by immunoSEQ multiplex PCR; TCRdb keeps only in-frame clonotypes and omits some of them. This sample has 60,000 to 80,000 clones, with more than 75% found just once. Sequencing input: PBMCs. This receptor was identified in a human donor in good health. Some clones in this sample may be carry-over from other donors' samples.

CDR3 sequence: CASNHRAVNTEAFF. In DNA form, the CDR3 reads TGTGCCAGCAACCACAGGGCCGTGAACACTGAAGCTTTCTTT. The rearrangement links TRBV5-6 to TRBJ1-1, with D tentatively TRBD1 (6 bases). This CDR3 has 14 residues. Germline assignment: CDR1 SGHDT and CDR2 YYEEEE. V was trimmed by 6 bases and J by 0 bases, leaving 12 bases between them. The variable domain in full, completed from reference TRBV5-6 and TRBJ1-1, reads DAGVTQSPTHLIKTRGQQVTLRCSPKSGHDTVSWYQQALGQGPQFIFQYYEEEERQRGNFPDRFSGHQFPNYSSELNVNALLLGDSALYLCASNHRAVNTEAFFGQGTRLTVV.